Presented here are 21 T cell receptor beta chains from one specimen sequenced in a study of beta chain features in type 1 diabetes. The investigators reverse transcribed all of the isolated RNA, so they sequenced expressed TCRB transcripts. TCRdb's copy holds only in-frame clones and misses some; the assay was immunoSEQ multiplex PCR. Of about 350,000 clones listed, around 19% are singletons. Sample: naive CD4+ T cells from blood. The receptor set was obtained from a woman younger than 35 in good health.

This clone has more than one count but fewer than ten. This sequence joins TRBV7-2 and TRBJ1-6; 12 positions match TRBD1. The CDR3 totals 16 residues. V lost 2 bases, J lost 9 bases, and 5 bases stayed unmatched. Germline CDR1 reads SGHTA; CDR2 reads FQGNSA. CDR3 nucleotides: TGTGCCAGCAGCTTACTGGGACAGGGGGCGGGTTCACCCCTCCACTTT. Its protein is CASSLLGQGAGSPLHF.

The rearrangement uses TRBV29-1 and TRBJ1-1, with 8 nucleotides matching TRBD1. CDR1 and CDR2 (germline): SQVTM, ANQGSEA. The CDR3 spans 14 residues. The J segment lost 3 bases and the V segment lost 7 bases, leaving 10 bases of the junction unmatched. The CDR3 nucleotides read TGCAGCGGCAAAACAGGGGGGGGCTACACTGAAGCTTTCTTT. This gives the protein CSGKTGGGYTEAFF.

The CDR3 is CASSILAGGYNEQFF. CDR3 nucleotide sequence: TGCGCCAGCAGCATCCTAGCGGGAGGATACAATGAGCAGTTCTTC. V and J are TRBV5-1 and TRBJ2-1; TRBD2 agrees at 11 bases. V shed 4 bases and J 4 bases; nucleotides not matched to a gene: 4. Germline V CDR1 and CDR2: SGHRS, YFSETQ. CDR3 length: 15 residues.

In its sample, this clone was seen a few times. The chain joins TRBV6-6 to TRBJ2-1; a weak D match, TRBD1 (6 bases). The germline V and J ends were trimmed by 6 bases and 5 bases, with 14 bases remaining between them. CDR1 and CDR2 (germline): MNHNY, SVGAGI (reference sequence). This CDR3 has 14 amino acids. DNA of the CDR3: TGTGCCAGCAGCCGTAGGACAGAGAACAATGAGCAGTTCTTC. It codes for CASSRRTENNEQFF.

The CDR3 DNA sequence: TGTGCCAGCAGCTACCGGCGGGACGAAGAGACCCAGTACTTC. Protein: CASSYRRDEETQYF. The rearrangement uses TRBV5-4 and TRBJ2-5, with D tentatively TRBD2 (6 bases). This CDR3 has 14 amino acids. The V gene lost 3 bases and the J gene lost 3 bases, with 12 bases spanning the gap. Looked up from germline, CDR1 is SGHNT and CDR2 is YYREEE (reference sequence). The entire variable domain, with the rest obtained from reference TRBV5-4 and TRBJ2-5, is as follows: ETGVTQSPTHLIKTRGQQVTLRCSSQSGHNTVSWYQQALGQGPQFIFQYYREEENGRGNFPPRFSGLQFPNYSSELNVNALELDDSALYLCASSYRRDEETQYFGPGTRLLVL.

This chain links TRBV5-1 with TRBJ1-1, with 7 bases identical to TRBD1. With 4 bases clipped from V and 8 bases from J, the junction kept 14 bases outside the gene matches. Per germline, CDR1 SGHRS and CDR2 YFSETQ. The CDR3 runs to 15 residues. CDR3 sequence (DNA): TGCGCCAGCAGCGCGCCGGGACAGCTAAAACCCGAAGCTTTCTTT. It codes for CASSAPGQLKPEAFF.

This clone was found a few times. V usage is TRBV25-1 and J usage is TRBJ2-3; TRBD2 matches 8 bases. This CDR3 comprises 15 residues. Per the germline V gene, CDR1 is MGHDK and CDR2 is SYGVNS. Trimming removed 8 bases from V and 6 bases from J; junction bases left unmatched: 13. CDR3 coding DNA: TGTGCCAGCGGTGGACTAGCTGGGGGGAGTGATACGCAGTATTTT. Translated: CASGGLAGGSDTQYF.

V is TRBV5-5 and J is TRBJ1-1; TRBD1 agrees at 8 bases. The ends lost 3 bases at V and 5 bases at J; junction bases unmatched: 9. The CDR3 contains 15 residues. The V gene's germline CDR1 is SGHKS and CDR2 YYEKEE (reference sequence). DNA of the CDR3: TGTGCCAGCAGCTCGGTCCTCAGGGGGCTAACTGAAGCTTTCTTT. This encodes CASSSVLRGLTEAFF.

The chain has TRBV20-1 and TRBJ2-7, with D unclear. Germline lookup yields CDR1 DFQATT and CDR2 SNEGSKA (reference sequence). The V and J ends lost 5 bases and 9 bases respectively, with 11 bases between them. The CDR3 loop spans 10 amino acids. CDR3 sequence: CSAGLGRQYF. In nucleotides, the CDR3 is TGCAGTGCTGGCCTTGGGCGGCAGTACTTC.

This clone was found a few times. The chain joins TRBV11-2 to TRBJ2-1, with TRBD2 as a possible D gene (6 bases). Germline lookup yields CDR1 SGHAT and CDR2 FQNNGV. The CDR3 length is 15 residues. The V end was cut by 0 bases, the J end by 5 bases, with 11 bases between. The CDR3 sequence: CASSLEGSGDNEQFF. The CDR3, as DNA: TGTGCCAGCAGCTTAGAGGGTAGCGGTGACAATGAGCAGTTCTTC. Full variable domain (rest looked up from reference TRBV11-2 and TRBJ2-1): EAGVAQSPRYKIIEKRQSVAFWCNPISGHATLYWYQQILGQGPKLLIQFQNNGVVDDSQLPKDRFSAERLKGVDSTLKIQPAKLEDSAVYLCASSLEGSGDNEQFFGPGTRLTVL.

The chain couples TRBV18 to TRBJ2-2; 8 nucleotides line up with TRBD1. Trimming took 4 bases from V and 1 from J; bases not matched to a gene: 5. The CDR3 length is 16 residues. The germline V gene has CDR1 KGHSH and CDR2 LQKENI. The CDR3, as DNA: TGTGCCAGCTCACAGACCGGGACAGGGAACACCGGGGAGCTGTTTTTT. As protein: CASSQTGTGNTGELFF.

The chain combines TRBV19 with TRBJ2-7, with a possible D match to TRBD1 (6 bases). Germline lookup yields CDR1 LNHDA and CDR2 SQIVND (reference sequence). Trimming left V 4 bases short and J 5 bases short, with 15 bases between. The CDR3 is 14 residues long. CDR3 nucleotide sequence: TGTGCCAGTAGTAACCGAGGGGGTGGCGACGAGCAGTACTTC. Translating gives CASSNRGGGDEQYF. Using reference TRBV19 and TRBJ2-7 for the parts outside the CDR3, the full variable domain is DGGITQSPKYLFRKEGQNVTLSCEQNLNHDAMYWYRQDPGQGLRLIYYSQIVNDFQKGDIAEGYSVSREKKESFPLTVTSAQKNPTAFYLCASSNRGGGDEQYFGPGTRLTVT.

The sample holds a few counts of this clone. This chain connects TRBV18 to TRBJ1-6, with D uncertain. Germline CDR1 and CDR2: KGHSH and LQKENI. The CDR3 contains 13 residues. Trimming cost V 1 base and J 8 bases, with 6 bases left between them. The CDR3 loop reads CASSPQSDSPLHF. The CDR3 DNA reads as TGTGCCAGCTCACCACAGAGCGATTCACCCCTCCACTTT.

The gene calls are TRBV5-1 and TRBJ2-1, with 7 bases matching TRBD2. Trimming took 2 bases from V and 8 from J; bases not matched to a gene: 16. The CDR3 is 17 amino acids. Germline assignment: CDR1 SGHRS and CDR2 YFSETQ. CDR3 residues: CASSFTPGTMPQYEQFF. The CDR3 nucleotides are TGCGCCAGCAGCTTCACCCCAGGGACTATGCCACAATATGAGCAGTTCTTC.

The sample holds a few counts of this clone. The chain carries TRBV5-6 and TRBJ2-5, with 7 bases lining up with TRBD1. Trimming cost V 6 bases and J 5 bases; bases outside gene matches: 10. The CDR3 extends over 14 amino acids. Looked up from germline, CDR1 is SGHDT and CDR2 is YYEEEE. The CDR3 protein is CASTEGGRWETQYF. The CDR3 DNA follows: TGTGCCAGCACCGAAGGGGGCAGATGGGAGACCCAGTACTTC.

This clone was detected only a few times. The gene calls are TRBV19 and TRBJ2-5; D not resolved. The CDR3 loop spans 14 amino acids. The germline CDR1 and CDR2 sequences are LNHDA and SQIVND (reference sequence). Trimming left V 8 bases short and J 3 bases short, with 16 bases between. CDR3 sequence reads: CASSPGSLKETQYF. The CDR3 DNA reads TGTGCCAGTTCGCCCGGGTCGTTAAAAGAGACCCAGTACTTC.

This clone was picked up a small number of times. The chain is built from TRBV18 and TRBJ2-3; maybe TRBD2 (5 bases). V lost 6 bases and J 0 bases, leaving 7 bases between the germline ends. CDR3 length equals 13 residues. The germline gives CDR1 KGHSH, CDR2 LQKENI. The CDR3 coding sequence is TGTGCCAGCTCGGAGGCCAGCACAGATACGCAGTATTTT. Amino acid sequence: CASSEASTDTQYF.

The chain carries TRBV7-2 and TRBJ2-1, with TRBD2 matching 7 bases. V lost 1 base, J lost 11 bases, and 23 bases stayed unmatched. Germline lookup yields CDR1 SGHTA and CDR2 FQGNSA. The CDR3 length is 19 residues. The DNA for the CDR3 is TGTGCCAGCAGCTTAGACTTCGGTAACCAGCGGGAAGCCAGAACTAAGCAGTTCTTC. Translating it yields CASSLDFGNQREARTKQFF.

Only a few counts were recorded for this clone. The chain uses TRBV18 and TRBJ2-3; weak D call: TRBD2 (6 bases). CDR1 and CDR2 (germline): KGHSH, LQKENI. The CDR3 sequence is 13 residues long. Trimming removed 7 bases at V and 6 bases at J, with 14 bases between. The CDR3 is CASLPGSSDTQYF. The CDR3 nucleotides read TGTGCCAGCTTACCCGGGAGCAGCGATACGCAGTATTTT. Drawing the rest from reference TRBV18 and TRBJ2-3, the complete variable domain is NAGVMQNPRHLVRRRGQEARLRCSPMKGHSHVYWYRQLPEEGLKFMVYLQKENIIDESGMPKERFSAEFPKEGPSILRIQQVVRGDSAAYFCASLPGSSDTQYFGPGTRLTVL.

This clone was seen a few times. This chain links TRBV9 with TRBJ2-2; a possible D gene is TRBD2 (6 bases). The CDR3 spans 16 residues. Germline V lookup: CDR1 SGDLS, CDR2 YYNGEE. The V end was cut by 4 bases, the J end by 3 bases, with 16 bases between. The CDR3 protein is CASSPLSGGDTGELFF. CDR3 coding DNA: TGTGCCAGCAGCCCCCTGTCAGGAGGGGACACCGGGGAGCTGTTTTTT.

The chain employs TRBV10-3 and TRBJ2-7; no clear D. This CDR3 comprises 14 residues. The V end lost 4 bases, the J end lost 0 bases, and 10 bases lay between the germline ends. The germline CDR1 and CDR2 sequences are ENHRY and SYGVKD. DNA for the CDR3: TGTGCCATCAGTGTCCAGGTGGGCTCCTACGAGCAGTACTTC. Its protein product is CAISVQVGSYEQYF.